This TCR beta chain was sequenced in a study of blood T cells in healthy people across ages. Findings and limits, study-wide: Older age coincided with a roughly linear decline in TCR beta diversity per million T cells. Naive CD4+ cells and diversity were both higher in long-lived donors than in aged donors.

This clonotype came up a few times. Antigen specificity is unknown. With a J-beta primer mix and a sample-barcoded 5' primer, a second PCR ran about 7 to 12 cycles. Each cDNA molecule was tagged by a template-switch adaptor that had 12 random nucleotides. A single record per CDR3 protein comes from TCRdb applying MiXCR to the 5' RACE reads. The sample contains roughly 1,800,000 distinct CDR3 sequences, 49% of which appear only once. Each sample yielded at least 6 micrograms of PBMC total RNA. CDR1 SQVTM and CDR2 ANQGSEA come from the germline V gene. J was trimmed by 6 bases and V by 6 bases; bases with no gene match: 11. This CDR3 is 15 amino acids long.

The chain uses TRBV29-1 and TRBJ1-2, with 12 nucleotides matching TRBD1. This TCR was sampled from a woman in her 40s in good health. What was sequenced was blood. The CDR3, as DNA: TGCAGCGTGCGCGGGACAGGGGGCAGAGGAAATGGCTACACCTTC. It is translated as CSVRGTGGRGNGYTF.